This TCR beta chain was observed in a study of response to subunit inactivated influenza vaccine. Study-wide points: Authors suggested seasonal influenza vaccinations each recruit few new T cells.

This clonotype has at least ten counts. Its matching antigen is unknown. The V segment lost 5 bases and the J segment 0 bases; nucleotides outside the gene matches: 5. Germline CDR1 reads SEHNR; CDR2 reads FQNEAQ (reference sequence). The CDR3 loop spans 15 amino acids. Each CDR3 protein is one row after TCRdb ran MiXCR on the RT-PCR reads. The sample has about 620,000 distinct CDR3 sequences; over 9.5% are singletons. The chain couples TRBV7-9 to TRBJ2-5, with 8 bases lining up with TRBD1. This clonotype was obtained from a man in his forties or fifties who received an inactivated influenza vaccine. The sample here was PBMCs from blood, taken on the day of vaccination. The CDR3 nucleotides read TGTGCCAGCAGCCAGGGACAGGTCTACCAAGAGACCCAGTACTTC. Amino acid sequence: CASSQGQVYQETQYF. The full variable domain, completed using reference TRBV7-9 and TRBJ2-5, is DTGVSQNPRHKITKRGQNVTFRCDPISEHNRLYWYRQTLGQGPEFLTYFQNEAQLEKSRLLSDRFSAERPKGSFSTLEIQRTEQGDSAMYLCASSQGQVYQETQYFGPGTRLLVL.